This entry is about one TCR beta chain. The sample's time point: pre-sensitization, week 0. Treatment specified: therapeutic diphenylcyclopropenone sensitization with weekly scalp DPC. Germline V CDR1 and CDR2: MNHEY, SMNVEV (reference sequence). The CDR3 sequence is 15 residues long. V was pared by 0 bases and J by 3 bases, with 12 bases between. The data are from a study of human T cells and chemical hapten exposure. Across the study: DPC at 2% was the sensitizing agent, placed on roughly 2 cm by roughly 2 cm of upper inner arm skin. Diphenylcyclopropenone, dosed weekly to the scalp, was given to patients throughout the roughly 22-week study.

Original handling: Per sample, the median was around 100,000 TCRs, with values from about 24,000 to 680,000. Each CDR3 protein is one row after TCRdb ran MiXCR on the RACE reads. V and J calls and clone size were set by TCRdb, not the authors. Of about 380,000 distinct CDR3 sequences listed, less than 6.5% are singletons. The clonotype was recovered from a woman aged 45-65 years with alopecia areata. Some clones in this sample may be carry-over from other donors' samples. This specimen consisted of whole blood, obtained in connection with sensitization to the hapten diphenylcyclopropenone (DPC). The chain couples TRBV27 to TRBJ2-7; D is undetermined. The DNA of the CDR3 is TGTGCCAGCAGTTTATCGTTGTCTGGGGACTACGAGCAGTACTTC. Translating gives CASSLSLSGDYEQYF.